This T cell receptor beta chain was obtained from a study of blood T cell repertoires in COVID-19. The data were produced by immunoSEQ multiplex PCR, yet TCRdb's version contains in-frame clones alone and is incomplete. The profile covers 100,000 to 150,000 clones, with 80% to 95% appearing a single time and around 2% taken by the ten largest. The source material was peripheral blood. The receptor was isolated from a man aged 50-60 years with COVID-19, enrolled during active disease.

The CDR3: CASSESGQRAFF. CDR3 in DNA: TGTGCCAGCAGTGAATCTGGACAGAGGGCTTTCTTT. The gene calls are TRBV25-1 and TRBJ1-1, with D possibly being TRBD1 (6 bases). The ends were cut back, 1 base at V and 11 bases at J, with 11 bases in the middle. Germline CDR1 and CDR2: MGHDK and SYGVNS. The CDR3 totals 12 residues.